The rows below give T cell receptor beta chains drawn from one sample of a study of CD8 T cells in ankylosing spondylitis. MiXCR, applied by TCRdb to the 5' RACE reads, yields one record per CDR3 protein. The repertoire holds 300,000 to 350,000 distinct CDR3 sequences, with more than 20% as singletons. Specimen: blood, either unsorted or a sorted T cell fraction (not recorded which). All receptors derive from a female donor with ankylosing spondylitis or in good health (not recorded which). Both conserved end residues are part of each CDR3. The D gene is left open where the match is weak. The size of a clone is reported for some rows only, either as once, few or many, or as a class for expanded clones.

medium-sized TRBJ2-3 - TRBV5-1 CASSLGRARTDTQYF TGCGCCAGCAGCTTGGGACGCGCGAGGACAGATACGCAGTATTTT
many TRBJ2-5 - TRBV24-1 CATEYQETQYF TGTGCCACCGAGTACCAAGAGACCCAGTACTTC
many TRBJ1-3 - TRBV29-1 CSVGEGRGNTIYF TGCAGCGTTGGGGAAGGGAGGGGAAACACCATATATTTT
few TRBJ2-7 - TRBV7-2 CASSPSSVSYEQYF TGTGCCAGCAGCCCATCATCAGTGTCCTACGAGCAGTACTTC
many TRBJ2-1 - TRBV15 CATSRQTGGSRNEQFF TGTGCCACCAGCAGACAGACTGGGGGGTCAAGAAATGAGCAGTTCTTC
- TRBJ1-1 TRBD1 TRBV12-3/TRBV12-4 CASSSDRGKAFF TGTGCCAGCAGTTCAGACAGGGGAAAAGCTTTCTTT
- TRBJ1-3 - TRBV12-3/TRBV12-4 CASSKTASGNTIYF TGTGCCAGCAGCAAGACTGCATCTGGAAACACCATATATTTT
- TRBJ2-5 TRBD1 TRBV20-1 CSARRTGLRETQYF TGCAGTGCTAGGCGGACAGGGTTAAGAGAGACCCAGTACTTC
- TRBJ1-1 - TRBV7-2 CASSLVGGGGGTEAFF TGTGCCAGCAGCTTAGTAGGCGGCGGGGGAGGCACTGAAGCTTTCTTT
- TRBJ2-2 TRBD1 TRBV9 CASSAQSDRVPVWNTGELFF TGTGCCAGCAGCGCCCAATCGGACAGGGTTCCGGTCTGGAACACCGGGGAGCTGTTTTTT
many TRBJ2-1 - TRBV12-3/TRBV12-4 CASSLSGVEGNEQFF TGTGCCAGCAGTTTAAGTGGCGTCGAGGGCAATGAGCAGTTCTTC